This note documents a single TCR beta chain sequence. Antigen specificity is unknown. The entry originates in a study of T cells in Graves' hyperthyroidism and ophthalmopathy. Findings of the study overall: Expanded thyroid clonotypes (above 0.001) were mostly also found in blood.

Germline V CDR1 and CDR2: SEHNR, FQNEAQ (reference sequence). The CDR3 is 15 amino acids. Graves' hyperthyroidism is called stable when ophthalmopathy does not progress within 18 months. TCR beta CDR3 regions were amplified from RNA. The HTBI primer set served for first-round RT-PCR of the TCR CDR3. Each CDR3 protein is one row after TCRdb ran MiXCR on the multiplex PCR reads. Of under 700,000 distinct CDR3 sequences detected, about 45% appear once; the ten largest clones hold 6.5% to 9%. Input material: peripheral blood or thyroid tissue (not recorded which). The sequence was obtained from a woman aged 18-35 years with Graves' hyperthyroidism. The chain uses TRBV7-9 and TRBJ1-4; 7 bases line up with TRBD1. The J call is doubtful: the DNA matches TRBJ2-2 better. CDR3 DNA: TGTGCCAGCAGCGCAAGCGGACAGGACTTAGGGGAGCTGTTTTTT. The encoded protein is CASSASGQDLGELFF.